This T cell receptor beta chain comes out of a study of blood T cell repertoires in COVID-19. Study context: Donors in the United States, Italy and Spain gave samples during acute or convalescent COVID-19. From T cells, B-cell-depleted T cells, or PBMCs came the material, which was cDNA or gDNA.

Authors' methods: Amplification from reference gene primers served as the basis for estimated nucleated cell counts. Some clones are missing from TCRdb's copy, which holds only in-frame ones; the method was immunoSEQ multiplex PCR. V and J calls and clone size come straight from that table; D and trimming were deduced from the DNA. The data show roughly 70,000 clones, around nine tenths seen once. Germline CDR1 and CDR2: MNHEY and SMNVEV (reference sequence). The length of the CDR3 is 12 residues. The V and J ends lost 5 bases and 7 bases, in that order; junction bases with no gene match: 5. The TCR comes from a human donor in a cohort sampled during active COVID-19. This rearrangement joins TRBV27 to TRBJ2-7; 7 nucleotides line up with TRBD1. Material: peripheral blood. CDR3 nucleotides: TGTGCCAGCAGTAGGGACAGTGGTGAGCAGTACTTC. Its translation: CASSRDSGEQYF.